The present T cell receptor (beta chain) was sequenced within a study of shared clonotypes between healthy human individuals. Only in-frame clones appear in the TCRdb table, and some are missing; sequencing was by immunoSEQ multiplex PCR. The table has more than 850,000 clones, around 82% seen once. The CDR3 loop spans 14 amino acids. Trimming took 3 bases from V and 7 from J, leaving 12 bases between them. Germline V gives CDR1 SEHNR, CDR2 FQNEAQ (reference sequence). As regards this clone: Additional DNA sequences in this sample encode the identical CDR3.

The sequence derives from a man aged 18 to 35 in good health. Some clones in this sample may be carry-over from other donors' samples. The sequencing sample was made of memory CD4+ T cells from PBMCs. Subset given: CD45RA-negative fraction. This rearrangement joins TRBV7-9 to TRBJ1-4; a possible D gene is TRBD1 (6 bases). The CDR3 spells CASSLGGLSEKLFF. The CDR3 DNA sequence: TGTGCCAGCAGCTTGGGGGGGCTAAGTGAAAAACTGTTTTTT.